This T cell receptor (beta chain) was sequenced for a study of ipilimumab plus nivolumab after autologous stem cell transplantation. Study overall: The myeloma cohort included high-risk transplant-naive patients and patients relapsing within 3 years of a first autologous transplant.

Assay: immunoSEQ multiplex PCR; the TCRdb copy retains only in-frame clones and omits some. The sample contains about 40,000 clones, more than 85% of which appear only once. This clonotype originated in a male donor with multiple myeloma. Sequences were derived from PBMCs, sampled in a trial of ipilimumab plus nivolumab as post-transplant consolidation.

This CDR3 reads CASSLSPSRLDTQYF. The CDR3 region has the DNA TGTGCCAGCAGCTTATCCCCCAGCCGGTTGGATACGCAGTATTTT. V gene TRBV7-3 combines with J gene TRBJ2-3; D ambiguous. Trimming cost V 2 bases and J 6 bases, with 15 bases left between them. The CDR3 consists of 15 residues. Germline values: CDR1 SGHTA, CDR2 FQGTGA.